This T cell receptor beta chain was sequenced in a study of blood T cell repertoires in COVID-19. Turning to the study itself: Samples representing acute and convalescent COVID-19 were sourced from the United States, Italy and Spain. PBMCs, B-cell-depleted T cells, or T cells were the source of the cDNA or gDNA that made up the material.

As originally analysed: Estimation of nucleated cell counts relied on the amplification of reference gene primers. Profiling relied on immunoSEQ multiplex PCR, and the TCRdb table lists in-frame clones only, not all of them. D and trimming were read from the DNA, whereas the V and J calls and clone size are those reported in that table. The repertoire holds about 120,000 clones, with more than 75% as singletons. Germline V gene lookup returns CDR1 GTSNPN and CDR2 SVGIG (reference sequence). V was shortened by 1 base and J by 8 bases, with 8 bases between the two germline ends. CDR3 length: 12 residues. This clone has a single count.

The chain joins TRBV30 to TRBJ1-4, with no clear D. Sequencing used peripheral blood. The sequence was collected from a man in his 60s with acute or convalescent COVID-19. CDR3 coding DNA: TGTGCCTGGAGTGACGGGTGGGAAAAACTGTTTTTT. This sequence encodes CAWSDGWEKLFF.